This TCR beta chain derives from a study of Tregs in tolerant kidney transplant recipients. Overall study results and limits: No direct test of biological reproducibility was done here. Activated donor B cell expansion appeared to reveal the most relevant donor-specific TCRbeta repertoire. Nucleotide sequences could not be compared across some patients' samples due to primer changes.

CDR1 is SGHNT and CDR2 is YYREEE in the germline V gene (reference sequence). The V end was cut by 0 bases, the J end by 8 bases, with 8 bases between. The CDR3 is 12 amino acids. Before regulatory T cell sorting, thawed PBMCs rested overnight at 37°C in about 220 IU/ml IL-2. Assay: immunoSEQ multiplex PCR; the TCRdb copy retains only in-frame clones and omits some. Of around 85,000 clones listed, approximately 90% were seen once; the top ten hold approximately 0.33%. In regard to this clone: As yet, its antigen is unknown.

This specimen was Tregs from blood, taken before the transplant. V and J are TRBV5-4 and TRBJ1-2; D perhaps matches TRBD1 (5 bases). The TCR was taken from a human donor who received a combined kidney and bone marrow transplant. CDR3 in amino acids: CASSLGQGGYTF. Written as DNA, the CDR3 is TGTGCCAGCAGCTTGGGTCAGGGAGGCTACACCTTC. Combining the CDR3 with reference TRBV5-4 and TRBJ1-2 gives the whole variable domain ETGVTQSPTHLIKTRGQQVTLRCSSQSGHNTVSWYQQALGQGPQFIFQYYREEENGRGNFPPRFSGLQFPNYSSELNVNALELDDSALYLCASSLGQGGYTFGSGTRLTVV.